The 18 T cell receptor beta chains in this list originate from one sample, sequenced in a study of cytomegalovirus exposure and HLA in healthy donors. It was with 60 Vbeta and 13 Jbeta primers that the PCR ran. Sequenced by immunoSEQ multiplex PCR; TCRdb stores in-frame clones only, minus some. In the table there are 90,000 to 120,000 clones, roughly 77% of which are singletons. The sample consisted of PBMCs. Receptors were obtained from a woman aged 50 to 65 in good health and CMV-seropositive.

The genes are TRBV5-1 and TRBJ1-6, with D possibly matching TRBD1 (5 bases). This CDR3 region has 16 residues. Trimming left V 0 bases short and J 7 bases short, with 14 bases between. CDR1 and CDR2 (germline): SGHRS, YFSETQ. The CDR3 nucleotides are TGCGCCAGCAGCTTGGCCGAGCAGGGTTGGAATTCACCCCTCCACTTT. Translated: CASSLAEQGWNSPLHF.

CDR3 sequence: CASSPRDSMNTEAFF. The CDR3 nucleotides read TGTGCCAGCTCACCCCGGGACAGTATGAACACTGAAGCTTTCTTT. The chain recombines TRBV18 with TRBJ1-1; TRBD1 agrees at 7 bases. The CDR3 runs 15 residues. Germline CDR1 reads KGHSH; CDR2 reads LQKENI. The V segment lost 3 bases and the J segment 0 bases; nucleotides outside the gene matches: 4.

The chain is built from TRBV27 and TRBJ1-2; D is possibly TRBD1 (6 bases). This CDR3 has 11 residues. The germline CDR1 and CDR2 sequences are MNHEY and SMNVEV (reference sequence). V lost 5 bases and J 7 bases, leaving 8 bases between the germline ends. As DNA, the CDR3 is TGTGCCAGCAGTCAGGGGAGTGGCTACACCTTC. Protein: CASSQGSGYTF.

This chain links TRBV6-5 with TRBJ1-2; 7 positions agree with TRBD1. Per the germline V gene, CDR1 is MNHEY and CDR2 is SVGAGI. The CDR3 sequence is 13 residues long. With 7 bases clipped from V and 6 bases from J, the junction kept 8 bases outside the gene matches. The CDR3 sequence: CASTTSTGDGYTF. Written as DNA, the CDR3 is TGTGCCAGCACCACGAGTACAGGGGATGGCTACACCTTC.

This clone has only a few counts. This sequence joins TRBV27 and TRBJ2-7; TRBD1 matches 10 bases. The CDR3 has 14 residues. Trimming took 3 bases from V and 7 from J; bases not matched to a gene: 6. The germline V gene encodes CDR1 MNHEY and CDR2 SMNVEV (reference sequence). This CDR3 is CASSFGQGVGEQYF. CDR3 bases: TGTGCCAGCAGTTTTGGACAGGGGGTTGGAGAGCAGTACTTC.

V gene TRBV11-3 combines with J gene TRBJ2-1, with D maybe TRBD2 (6 bases). Trimming took off 3 bases at V and 6 bases at J, with 15 bases between the two ends. This CDR3 is 15 amino acids long. Germline V gives CDR1 SGHNT, CDR2 YENEEA. CDR3 sequence: CASSFGGLEVNEQFF. DNA for the CDR3: TGTGCCAGCAGCTTTGGGGGACTCGAGGTCAATGAGCAGTTCTTC.

This sequence joins TRBV27 and TRBJ1-5, with a weak D call TRBD1 (6 bases). V was trimmed by 8 bases and J by 4 bases, leaving 12 bases between them. The germline CDR1 and CDR2 sequences are MNHEY and SMNVEV (reference sequence). The CDR3 contains 13 residues. The CDR3 loop reads CASLTGMNQPQHF. Here the CDR3 DNA reads TGTGCCAGCTTGACAGGAATGAATCAGCCCCAGCATTTT.

V gene TRBV11-2 combines with J gene TRBJ2-4, with 9 nucleotides matching TRBD1. V lost 6 bases to trimming and J lost 3 bases; unmatched junction nucleotides: 6. Germline loops: CDR1 SGHAT, CDR2 FQNNGV. The CDR3 spans 15 residues. CDR3 residues: CASRDRGFVKNIQYF. In nucleotides, the CDR3 is TGTGCCAGCAGGGACAGGGGTTTTGTCAAAAACATTCAGTACTTC.

This CDR3 reads CASSESTGINEQFF. The CDR3 coding sequence is TGTGCCAGCAGCGAGTCGACAGGGATCAATGAGCAGTTCTTC. This chain connects TRBV9 to TRBJ2-1, with 7 positions matching TRBD1. Germline V gene sequence: CDR1 SGDLS, CDR2 YYNGEE. CDR3 length: 14 amino acids. V lost 3 bases to trimming and J lost 6 bases; unmatched junction nucleotides: 6.

This clone was observed a handful of times. CDR3 bases: TGTGCCAGCAGCGTAGACCTAGCGGGAGAAGGAACGCAGTATTTT. As protein: CASSVDLAGEGTQYF. The rearrangement uses TRBV9 and TRBJ2-3, with 10 nucleotides matching TRBD2. Trimming cost V 0 bases and J 9 bases; bases outside gene matches: 7. Germline CDR1 SGDLS, CDR2 YYNGEE. There are 15 residues in the CDR3.

The chain combines TRBV29-1 with TRBJ1-1, with TRBD1 as a possible D gene (6 bases). Trimming removed 7 bases from V and 4 bases from J, with 19 bases in between. The germline V gene has CDR1 SQVTM and CDR2 ANQGSEA. The CDR3 is made up of 14 amino acids. The CDR3 loop reads CSARGGEGVTEAFF. The DNA for the CDR3 is TGCAGCGCCCGAGGGGGAGAGGGAGTCACTGAAGCTTTCTTT.

The V gene is TRBV27, the J gene TRBJ2-2; D is undetermined. CDR1 and CDR2 from the germline V gene are MNHEY and SMNVEV (reference sequence). V was trimmed by 6 bases and J by 1 base, leaving 21 bases between them. The CDR3 consists of 18 residues. Written as DNA, the CDR3 is TGTGCCAGCAGCACTGTGGTTGGTTCGCAGGTGAACACCGGGGAGCTGTTTTTT. This translates into CASSTVVGSQVNTGELFF.

This chain connects TRBV11-3 to TRBJ1-1; D remains ambiguous. CDR1 and CDR2 (germline): SGHNT, YENEEA. The length of the CDR3 is 15 residues. Trimming shortened V by 5 bases and J by 0 bases, and 13 bases separated the two germline ends. CDR3: CASSAGGPVNTEAFF. The CDR3 nucleotides are TGTGCCAGCAGCGCCGGTGGTCCGGTGAACACTGAAGCTTTCTTT.

The chain links TRBV5-6 to TRBJ2-7; tentative D call: TRBD2 (6 bases). The V gene lost 3 bases and the J gene lost 2 bases, with 12 bases spanning the gap. This CDR3 region has 14 residues. CDR1 and CDR2 (germline): SGHDT, YYEEEE. CDR3 in DNA: TGTGCCAGCAGCTCCGGGGGACTGACCTACGAGCAGTACTTC. Translating it yields CASSSGGLTYEQYF.

The V call is TRBV10-2, the J call TRBJ1-1; TRBD1 matches at 10 bases. The ends lost 2 bases at V and 3 bases at J; junction bases unmatched: 3. The CDR3 spans 15 residues. Per germline, CDR1 WSHSY and CDR2 SAAADI. As DNA, the CDR3 is TGCGCCAGCAGTGAGCCGGGACAGGGGCACACTGAAGCTTTCTTT. Translating gives CASSEPGQGHTEAFF.

This clone came up once. The chain links TRBV5-1 to TRBJ1-2; D gene uncertain. The CDR3 has 16 residues. Trimming removed 4 bases from V and 2 bases from J, with 18 bases in between. Germline CDR1 and CDR2: SGHRS and YFSETQ. CDR3 DNA sequence: TGCGCCAGCAGCGCATCTTACGGGTGGGAGAACTATGGCTACACCTTC. This codes for CASSASYGWENYGYTF. Using reference TRBV5-1 and TRBJ1-2 for the parts outside the CDR3, the full variable domain is KAGVTQTPRYLIKTRGQQVTLSCSPISGHRSVSWYQQTPGQGLQFLFEYFSETQRNKGNFPGRFSGRQFSNSRSEMNVSTLELGDSALYLCASSASYGWENYGYTFGSGTRLTVV.

The chain has TRBV11-2 and TRBJ2-1; D is unresolved. The CDR3 runs to 13 residues. V was clipped by 1 base and J by 10 bases, with 11 bases between them. Germline lookup yields CDR1 SGHAT and CDR2 FQNNGV. The CDR3 sequence: CASSLALLEEQFF. The CDR3, as DNA: TGTGCCAGCAGCTTAGCCCTCTTAGAAGAGCAGTTCTTC.

The rearrangement joins TRBV13 to TRBJ1-4; 7 bases fit TRBD1. Trimming cost V 8 bases and J 4 bases; bases outside gene matches: 1. Germline loops: CDR1 PRHDT, CDR2 FYEKMQ (reference sequence). There are 12 residues in the CDR3. CDR3 coding DNA: TGTGCCAGCCGACAGGGTAATGAAAAACTGTTTTTT. This gives the protein CASRQGNEKLFF. Full variable domain (remainder filled in from reference TRBV13 and TRBJ1-4): AAGVIQSPRHLIKEKRETATLKCYPIPRHDTVYWYQQGPGQDPQFLISFYEKMQSDKGSIPDRFSAQQFSDYHSELNMSSLELGDSALYFCASRQGNEKLFFGSGTQLSVL.